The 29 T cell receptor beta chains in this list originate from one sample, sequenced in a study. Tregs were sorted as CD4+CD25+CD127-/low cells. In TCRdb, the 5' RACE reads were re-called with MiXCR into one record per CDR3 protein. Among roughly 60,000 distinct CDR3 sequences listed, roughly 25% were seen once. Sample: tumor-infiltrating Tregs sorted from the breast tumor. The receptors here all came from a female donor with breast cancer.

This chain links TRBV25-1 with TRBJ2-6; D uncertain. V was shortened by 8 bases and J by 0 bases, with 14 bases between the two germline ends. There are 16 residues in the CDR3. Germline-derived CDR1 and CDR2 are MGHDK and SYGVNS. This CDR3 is CASGFAAGSGANVLTF. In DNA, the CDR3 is TGTGCCAGCGGCTTCGCGGCAGGCTCTGGGGCCAACGTCCTGACTTTC.

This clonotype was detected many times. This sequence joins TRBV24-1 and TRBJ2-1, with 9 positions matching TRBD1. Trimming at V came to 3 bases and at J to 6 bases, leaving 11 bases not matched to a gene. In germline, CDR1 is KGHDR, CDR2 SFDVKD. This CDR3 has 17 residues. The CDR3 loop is CATSDPRPGQGTNEQFF. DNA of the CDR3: TGTGCCACCAGTGATCCTAGACCGGGACAGGGCACCAATGAGCAGTTCTTC.

The CDR3 nucleotides are TGTGCCAGCAATCCTGGGGTTACCTATGGCTACACCTTC. It is translated as CASNPGVTYGYTF. The chain employs TRBV7-2 and TRBJ1-2; no reliable D call. This CDR3 has 13 residues. The germline V gene has CDR1 SGHTA and CDR2 FQGNSA. The V gene lost 7 bases and the J gene lost 4 bases, with 13 bases spanning the gap. The whole variable domain, filled in from reference TRBV7-2 and TRBJ1-2, reads GAGVSQSPSNKVTEKGKDVELRCDPISGHTALYWYRQSLGQGLEFLIYFQGNSAPDKSGLPSDRFSAERTGGSVSTLTIQRTQQEDSAVYLCASNPGVTYGYTFGSGTRLTVV.

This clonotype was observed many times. The CDR3 region has the DNA TGCGCCAGCAGCTTAACCGGGACAGGGGTCCCAGCCAAAAACATTCAGTACTTC. It yields the protein CASSLTGTGVPAKNIQYF. V gene TRBV5-1 combines with J gene TRBJ2-4; TRBD1 matches at 10 bases. Trimming cost V 2 bases and J 0 bases; bases outside gene matches: 8. CDR3 size: 18 residues. CDR1 is SGHRS, CDR2 YFSETQ, per germline.

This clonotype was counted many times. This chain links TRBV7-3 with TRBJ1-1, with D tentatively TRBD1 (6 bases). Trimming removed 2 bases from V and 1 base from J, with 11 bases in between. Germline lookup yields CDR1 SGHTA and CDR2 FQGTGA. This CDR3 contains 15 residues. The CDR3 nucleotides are TGTGCCAGCAGCTTATGGGCGGGGGCGAACACTGAAGCTTTCTTT. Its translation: CASSLWAGANTEAFF.

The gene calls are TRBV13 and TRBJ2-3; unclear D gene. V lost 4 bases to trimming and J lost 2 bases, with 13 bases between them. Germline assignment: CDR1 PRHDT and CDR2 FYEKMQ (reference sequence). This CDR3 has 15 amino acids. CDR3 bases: TGTGCCAGCAGCTCGACCCGGGTATACACAGATACGCAGTATTTT. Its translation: CASSSTRVYTDTQYF.

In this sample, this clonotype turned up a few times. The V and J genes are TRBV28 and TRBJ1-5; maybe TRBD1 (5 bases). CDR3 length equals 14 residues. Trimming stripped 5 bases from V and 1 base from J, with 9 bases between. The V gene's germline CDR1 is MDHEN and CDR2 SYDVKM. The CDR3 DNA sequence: TGTGCCAGCAGTGGGGGGGTAAGCAATCAGCCCCAGCATTTT. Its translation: CASSGGVSNQPQHF.

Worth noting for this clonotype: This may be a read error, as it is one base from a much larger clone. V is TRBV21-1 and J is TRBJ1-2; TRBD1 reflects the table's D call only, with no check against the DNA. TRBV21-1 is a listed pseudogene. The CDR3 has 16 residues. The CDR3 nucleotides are TGTGCCAGCAGCAAAATGGGGACAGGGCTAAACTATAGCTACACCTTC. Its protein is CASSKMGTGLNYSYTF.

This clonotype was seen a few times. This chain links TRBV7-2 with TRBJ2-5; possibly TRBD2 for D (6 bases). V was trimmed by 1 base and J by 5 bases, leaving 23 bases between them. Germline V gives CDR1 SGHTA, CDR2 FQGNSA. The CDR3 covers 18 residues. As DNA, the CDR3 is TGTGCCAGCAGCTTAGTTCCCCTCGGGTCGGCGGGGAGGGAGACCCAGTACTTC. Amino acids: CASSLVPLGSAGRETQYF.

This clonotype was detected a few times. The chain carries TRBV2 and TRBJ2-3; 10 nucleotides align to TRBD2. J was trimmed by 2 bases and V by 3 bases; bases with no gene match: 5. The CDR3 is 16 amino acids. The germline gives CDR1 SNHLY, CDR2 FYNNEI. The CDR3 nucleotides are TGTGCCAGCAGTGACCCTGGGACTAGCGCCACAGATACGCAGTATTTT. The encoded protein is CASSDPGTSATDTQYF.

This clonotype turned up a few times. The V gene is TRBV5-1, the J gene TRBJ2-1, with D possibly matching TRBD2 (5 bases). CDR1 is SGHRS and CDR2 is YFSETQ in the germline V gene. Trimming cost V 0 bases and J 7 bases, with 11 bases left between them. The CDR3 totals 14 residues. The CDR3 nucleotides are TGCGCCAGCAGCTTGGGGCTAGCAGAGAATGAGCAGTTCTTC. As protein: CASSLGLAENEQFF.

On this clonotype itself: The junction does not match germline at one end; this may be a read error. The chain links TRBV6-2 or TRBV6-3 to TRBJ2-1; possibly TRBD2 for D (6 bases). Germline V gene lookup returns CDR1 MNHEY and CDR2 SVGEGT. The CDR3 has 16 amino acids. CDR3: CASSNSLARSYNEQFF. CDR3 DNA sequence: TGTGCCAGCAGTAACTCACTAGCTAGATCCTACAATGAGCAGTTCTTC.

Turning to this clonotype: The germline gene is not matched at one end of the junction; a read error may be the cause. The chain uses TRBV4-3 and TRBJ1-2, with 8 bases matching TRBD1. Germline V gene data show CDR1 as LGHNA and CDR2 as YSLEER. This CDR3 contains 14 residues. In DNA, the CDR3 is TGCGCCAGCAGCCAACCGGACAGGGATGGTGGCTACGCCTTC. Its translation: CASSQPDRDGGYAF.

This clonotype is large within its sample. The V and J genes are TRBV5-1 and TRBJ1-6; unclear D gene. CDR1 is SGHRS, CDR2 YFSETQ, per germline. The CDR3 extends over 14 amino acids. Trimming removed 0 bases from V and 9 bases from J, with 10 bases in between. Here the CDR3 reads CASSLEQYRSPLHF. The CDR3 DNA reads TGCGCCAGCAGCTTGGAACAGTATCGTTCACCCCTCCACTTT.

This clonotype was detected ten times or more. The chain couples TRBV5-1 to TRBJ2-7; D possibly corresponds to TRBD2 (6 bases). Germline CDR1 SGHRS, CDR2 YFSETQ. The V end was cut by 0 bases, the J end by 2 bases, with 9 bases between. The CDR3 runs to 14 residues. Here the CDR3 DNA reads TGCGCCAGCAGCTTGGTAGGGGAGGCCTACGAGCAGTACTTC. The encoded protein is CASSLVGEAYEQYF. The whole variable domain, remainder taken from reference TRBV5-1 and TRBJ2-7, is KAGVTQTPRYLIKTRGQQVTLSCSPISGHRSVSWYQQTPGQGLQFLFEYFSETQRNKGNFPGRFSGRQFSNSRSEMNVSTLELGDSALYLCASSLVGEAYEQYFGPGTRLTVT.

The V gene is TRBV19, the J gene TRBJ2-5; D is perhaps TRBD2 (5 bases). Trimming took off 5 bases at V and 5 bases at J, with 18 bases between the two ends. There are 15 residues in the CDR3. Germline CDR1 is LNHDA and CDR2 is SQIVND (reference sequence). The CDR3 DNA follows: TGTGCCAGTAGTCCCCTTAGAGGGAAGGGCGAGACCCAGTACTTC. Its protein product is CASSPLRGKGETQYF.

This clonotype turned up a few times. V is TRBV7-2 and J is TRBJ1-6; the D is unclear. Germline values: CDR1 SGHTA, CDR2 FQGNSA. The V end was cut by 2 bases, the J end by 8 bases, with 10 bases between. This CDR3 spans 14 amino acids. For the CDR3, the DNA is TGTGCCAGCAGCTTATTAGGTTTAGATTCACCCCTCCACTTT. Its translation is CASSLLGLDSPLHF.

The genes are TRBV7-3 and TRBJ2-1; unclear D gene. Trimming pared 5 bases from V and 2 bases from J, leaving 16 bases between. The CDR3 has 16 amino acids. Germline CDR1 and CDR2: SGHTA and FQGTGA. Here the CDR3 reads CASSRVGQAAYNEQFF. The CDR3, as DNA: TGTGCCAGCAGCCGGGTAGGGCAGGCCGCCTACAATGAGCAGTTCTTC.

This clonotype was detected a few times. CDR3 in DNA: TGTGCCAGCAGCCCTGCCCTCTCGTTGGATCGAGGAGGCACAGATACGCAGTATTTT. Protein product: CASSPALSLDRGGTDTQYF. The chain combines TRBV6-2 or TRBV6-3 with TRBJ2-3; D is ambiguous. This CDR3 region has 19 residues. Trimming stripped 6 bases from V and 1 base from J, with 26 bases between. Germline V CDR1 and CDR2: MNHEY, SVGEGT.

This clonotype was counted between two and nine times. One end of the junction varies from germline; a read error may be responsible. The CDR3 sequence is CAGSRDRGDDTEAFF. CDR3 DNA sequence: TGTGCCGGCAGCAGGGACAGGGGAGACGACACTGAAGCTTTCTTT. The chain combines TRBV9 with TRBJ1-1; 10 bases are a match to TRBD1. CDR3 size: 15 residues. Germline V gene lookup returns CDR1 SGDLS and CDR2 YYNGEE.

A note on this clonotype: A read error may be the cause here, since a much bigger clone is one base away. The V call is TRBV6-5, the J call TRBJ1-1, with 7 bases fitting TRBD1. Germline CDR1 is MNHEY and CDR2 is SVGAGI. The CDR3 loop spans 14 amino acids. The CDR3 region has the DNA TGTGCCAGCAGTTACCCGGACAGGTTCGCTGAAACTTTCTTT. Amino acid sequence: CASSYPDRFAETFF.

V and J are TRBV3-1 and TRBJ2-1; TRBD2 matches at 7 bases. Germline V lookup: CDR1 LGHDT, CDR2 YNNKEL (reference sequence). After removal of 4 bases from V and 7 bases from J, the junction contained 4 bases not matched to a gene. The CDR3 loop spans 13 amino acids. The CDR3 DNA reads TGTGCCAGCAGCCCGCGGGGGTGGAATGAGCAGTTCTTC. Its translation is CASSPRGWNEQFF.

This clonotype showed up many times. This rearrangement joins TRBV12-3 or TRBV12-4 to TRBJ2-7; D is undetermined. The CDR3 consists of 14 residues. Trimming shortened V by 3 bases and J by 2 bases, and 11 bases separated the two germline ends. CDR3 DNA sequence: TGTGCCAGCAGTTTCGACATCGTAACCTACGAGCAGTACTTC. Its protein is CASSFDIVTYEQYF.

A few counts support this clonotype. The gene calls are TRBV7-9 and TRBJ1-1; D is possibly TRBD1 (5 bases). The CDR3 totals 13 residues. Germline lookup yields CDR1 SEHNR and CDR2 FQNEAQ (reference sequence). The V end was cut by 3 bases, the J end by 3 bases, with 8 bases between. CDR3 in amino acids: CASSFREDTEAFF. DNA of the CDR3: TGTGCCAGCAGCTTCAGGGAAGACACTGAAGCTTTCTTT.

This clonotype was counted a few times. The CDR3: CASARGTGANVLTF. CDR3 DNA: TGTGCCTCGGCGCGGGGCACTGGGGCCAACGTCCTGACTTTC. This rearrangement joins TRBV13 to TRBJ2-6; a possible D gene is TRBD2 (6 bases). Per the germline V gene, CDR1 is PRHDT and CDR2 is FYEKMQ (reference sequence). V shed 11 bases and J shed 2 bases, with 13 bases lying between them. The CDR3 spans 14 residues.

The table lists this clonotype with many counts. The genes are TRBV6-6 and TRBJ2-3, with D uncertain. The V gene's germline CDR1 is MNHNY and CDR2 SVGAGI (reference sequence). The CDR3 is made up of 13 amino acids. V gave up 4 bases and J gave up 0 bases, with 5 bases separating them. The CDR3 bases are TGTGCCAGCAGTTCACCCAGCACAGATACGCAGTATTTT. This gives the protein CASSSPSTDTQYF.

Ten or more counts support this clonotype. CDR3 DNA: TGCGCCAGCAGCTTCGGCAGAACCACCTACGAGCAGTACTTC. This sequence encodes CASSFGRTTYEQYF. The V and J genes are TRBV5-1 and TRBJ2-7; D remains unclear. This CDR3 comprises 14 residues. V was cut by 2 bases and J by 2 bases, with 11 bases left in between. Germline CDR1 is SGHRS and CDR2 is YFSETQ. The full variable domain, completed using reference TRBV5-1 and TRBJ2-7, is KAGVTQTPRYLIKTRGQQVTLSCSPISGHRSVSWYQQTPGQGLQFLFEYFSETQRNKGNFPGRFSGRQFSNSRSEMNVSTLELGDSALYLCASSFGRTTYEQYFGPGTRLTVT.

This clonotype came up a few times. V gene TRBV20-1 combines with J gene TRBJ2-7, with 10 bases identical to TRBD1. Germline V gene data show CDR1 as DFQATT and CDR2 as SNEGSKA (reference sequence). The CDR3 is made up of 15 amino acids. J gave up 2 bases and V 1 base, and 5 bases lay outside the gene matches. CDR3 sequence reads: CSARAPGQGPYEQYF. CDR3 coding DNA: TGCAGTGCTAGAGCCCCGGGACAGGGGCCCTACGAGCAGTACTTC.

The CDR3 DNA reads as TGTGCCAGCAGTTTATATACCCGCACTGAAGCTTTCTTT. This translates into CASSLYTRTEAFF. The V gene is TRBV12-3 or TRBV12-4, the J gene TRBJ1-1; D not certain. The CDR3 extends over 13 amino acids. Trimming left V 2 bases short and J 4 bases short, with 8 bases between.